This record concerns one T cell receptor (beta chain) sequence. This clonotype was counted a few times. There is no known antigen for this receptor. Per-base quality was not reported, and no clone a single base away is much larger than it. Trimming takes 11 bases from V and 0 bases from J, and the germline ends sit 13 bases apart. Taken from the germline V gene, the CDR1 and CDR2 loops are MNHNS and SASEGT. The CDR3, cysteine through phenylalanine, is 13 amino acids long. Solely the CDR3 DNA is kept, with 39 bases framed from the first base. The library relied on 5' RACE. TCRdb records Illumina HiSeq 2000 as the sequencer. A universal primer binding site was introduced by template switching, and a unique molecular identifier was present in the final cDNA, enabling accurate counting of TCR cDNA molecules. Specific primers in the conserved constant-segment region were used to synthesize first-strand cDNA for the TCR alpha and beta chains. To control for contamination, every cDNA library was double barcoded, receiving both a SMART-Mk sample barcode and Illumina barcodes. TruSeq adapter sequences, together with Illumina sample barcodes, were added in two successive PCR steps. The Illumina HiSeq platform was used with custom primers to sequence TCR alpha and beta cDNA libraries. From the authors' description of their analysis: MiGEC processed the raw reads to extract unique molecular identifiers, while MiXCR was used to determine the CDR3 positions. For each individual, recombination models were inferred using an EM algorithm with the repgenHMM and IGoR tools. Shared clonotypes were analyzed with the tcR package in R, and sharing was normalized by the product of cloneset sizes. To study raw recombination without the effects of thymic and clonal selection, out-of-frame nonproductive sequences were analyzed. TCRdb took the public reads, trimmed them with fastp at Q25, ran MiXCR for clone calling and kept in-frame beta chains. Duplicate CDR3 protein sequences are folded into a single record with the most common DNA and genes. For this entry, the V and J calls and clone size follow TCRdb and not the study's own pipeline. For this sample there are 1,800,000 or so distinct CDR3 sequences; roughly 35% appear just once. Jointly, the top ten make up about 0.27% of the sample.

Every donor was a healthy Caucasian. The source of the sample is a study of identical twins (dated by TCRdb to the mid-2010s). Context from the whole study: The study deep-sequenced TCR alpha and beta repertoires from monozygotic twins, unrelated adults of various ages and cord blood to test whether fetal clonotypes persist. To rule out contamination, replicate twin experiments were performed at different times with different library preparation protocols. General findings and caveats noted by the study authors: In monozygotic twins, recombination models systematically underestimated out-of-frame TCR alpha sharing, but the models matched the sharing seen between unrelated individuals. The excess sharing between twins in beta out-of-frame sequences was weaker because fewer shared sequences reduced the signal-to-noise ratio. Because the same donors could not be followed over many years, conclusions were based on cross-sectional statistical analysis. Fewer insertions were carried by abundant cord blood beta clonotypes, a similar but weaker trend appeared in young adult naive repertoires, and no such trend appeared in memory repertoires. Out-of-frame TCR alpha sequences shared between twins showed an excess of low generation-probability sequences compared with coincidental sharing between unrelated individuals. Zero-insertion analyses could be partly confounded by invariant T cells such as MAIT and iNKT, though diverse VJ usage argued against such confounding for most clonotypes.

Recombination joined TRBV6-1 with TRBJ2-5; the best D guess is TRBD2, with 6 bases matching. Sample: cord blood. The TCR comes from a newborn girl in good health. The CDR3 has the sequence CAGLRDYQETQYF. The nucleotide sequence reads TGTGCCGGACTCCGGGACTACCAAGAGACCCAGTACTTC.